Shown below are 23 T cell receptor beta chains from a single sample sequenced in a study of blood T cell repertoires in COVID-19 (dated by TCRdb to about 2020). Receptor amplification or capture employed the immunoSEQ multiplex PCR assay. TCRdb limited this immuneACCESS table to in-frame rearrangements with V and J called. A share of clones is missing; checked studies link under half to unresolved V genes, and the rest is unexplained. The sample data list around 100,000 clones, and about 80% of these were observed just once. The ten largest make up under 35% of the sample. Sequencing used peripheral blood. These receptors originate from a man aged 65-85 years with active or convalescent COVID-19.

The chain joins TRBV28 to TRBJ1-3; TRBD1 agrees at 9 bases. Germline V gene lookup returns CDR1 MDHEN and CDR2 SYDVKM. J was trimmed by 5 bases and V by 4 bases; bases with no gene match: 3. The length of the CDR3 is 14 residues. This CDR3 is CASSSGQGRNTIYF. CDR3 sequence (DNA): TGTGCCAGCAGTTCGGGACAGGGAAGAAACACCATATATTTT.

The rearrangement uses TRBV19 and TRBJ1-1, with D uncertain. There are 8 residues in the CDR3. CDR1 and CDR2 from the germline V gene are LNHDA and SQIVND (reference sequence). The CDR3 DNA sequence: TGTCCCCATCCCGGAGCTTTCTTT. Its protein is CPHPGAFF.

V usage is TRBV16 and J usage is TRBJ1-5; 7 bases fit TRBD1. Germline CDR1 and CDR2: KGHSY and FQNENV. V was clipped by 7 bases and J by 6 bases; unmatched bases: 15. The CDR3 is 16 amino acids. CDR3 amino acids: CASTTSGQWGPQPQHF. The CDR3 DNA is TGTGCCAGCACCACCTCGGGACAGTGGGGTCCTCAGCCCCAGCATTTT.

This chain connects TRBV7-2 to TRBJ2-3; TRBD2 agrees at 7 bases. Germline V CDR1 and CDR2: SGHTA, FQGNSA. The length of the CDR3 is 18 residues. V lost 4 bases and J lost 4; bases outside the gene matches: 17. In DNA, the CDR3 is TGTGCCAGCAGCTCACGGTCGGCGCGGGGGTGGCTGGCAGATACGCAGTATTTT. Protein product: CASSSRSARGWLADTQYF. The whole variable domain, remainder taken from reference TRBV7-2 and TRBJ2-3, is GAGVSQSPSNKVTEKGKDVELRCDPISGHTALYWYRQSLGQGLEFLIYFQGNSAPDKSGLPSDRFSAERTGGSVSTLTIQRTQQEDSAVYLCASSSRSARGWLADTQYFGPGTRLTVL.

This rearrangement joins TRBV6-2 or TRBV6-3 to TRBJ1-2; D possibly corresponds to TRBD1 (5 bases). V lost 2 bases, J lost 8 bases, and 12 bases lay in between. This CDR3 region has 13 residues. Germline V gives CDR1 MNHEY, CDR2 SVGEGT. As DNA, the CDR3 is TGTGCCAGCAGTTACGAAAACGGGGGAGGCTACACCTTC. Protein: CASSYENGGGYTF.

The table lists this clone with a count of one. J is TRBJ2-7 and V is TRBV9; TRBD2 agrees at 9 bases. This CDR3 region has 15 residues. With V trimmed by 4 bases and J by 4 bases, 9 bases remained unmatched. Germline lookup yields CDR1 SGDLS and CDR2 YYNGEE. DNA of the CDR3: TGTGCCAGCAGCCCCCACTCGGGACTAGCATACGAGCAGTACTTC. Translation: CASSPHSGLAYEQYF.

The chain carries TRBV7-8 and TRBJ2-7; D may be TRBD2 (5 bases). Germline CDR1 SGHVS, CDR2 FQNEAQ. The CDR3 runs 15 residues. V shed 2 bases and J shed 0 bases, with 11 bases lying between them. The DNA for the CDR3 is TGTGCCAGCAGCTTACTCCCCGGGATCTCCTACGAGCAGTACTTC. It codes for CASSLLPGISYEQYF. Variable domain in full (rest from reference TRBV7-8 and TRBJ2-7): GAGVSQSPRYKVAKRGQDVALRCDPISGHVSLFWYQQALGQGPEFLTYFQNEAQLDKSGLPSDRFFAERPEGSVSTLKIQRTQQEDSAVYLCASSLLPGISYEQYFGPGTRLTVT.

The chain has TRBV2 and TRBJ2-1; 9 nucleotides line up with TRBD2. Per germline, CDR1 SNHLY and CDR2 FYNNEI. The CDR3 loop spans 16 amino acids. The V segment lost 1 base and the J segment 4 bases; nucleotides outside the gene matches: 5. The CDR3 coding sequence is TGTGCCAGCAGTGAAGGAGTAGCGGGGGTGTACAATGAGCAGTTCTTC. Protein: CASSEGVAGVYNEQFF.

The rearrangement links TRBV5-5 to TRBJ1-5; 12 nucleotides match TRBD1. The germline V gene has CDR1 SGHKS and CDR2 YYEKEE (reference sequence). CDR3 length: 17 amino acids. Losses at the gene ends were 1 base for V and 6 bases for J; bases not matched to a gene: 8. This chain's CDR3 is CASSLYGTGGSPQPQHF. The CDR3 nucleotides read TGTGCCAGCAGCTTGTATGGGACAGGGGGCTCACCTCAGCCCCAGCATTTT.

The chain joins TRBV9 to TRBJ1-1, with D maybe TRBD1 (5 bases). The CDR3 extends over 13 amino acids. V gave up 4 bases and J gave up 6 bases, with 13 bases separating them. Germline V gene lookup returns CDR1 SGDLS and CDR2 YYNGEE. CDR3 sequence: CASSPQGLAEAFF. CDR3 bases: TGTGCCAGCAGCCCTCAGGGCCTCGCTGAAGCTTTCTTT.

The CDR3 loop reads CASSEFQAGPGQVSPLHF. CDR3 nucleotides: TGTGCCAGCAGTGAATTTCAGGCGGGACCCGGGCAGGTTTCACCCCTCCACTTT. The chain employs TRBV6-1 and TRBJ1-6; D possibly corresponds to TRBD1 (5 bases). CDR1 and CDR2 from the germline V gene are MNHNS and SASEGT. The V and J ends lost 2 bases and 9 bases respectively, with 23 bases between them. The CDR3 runs 18 residues.

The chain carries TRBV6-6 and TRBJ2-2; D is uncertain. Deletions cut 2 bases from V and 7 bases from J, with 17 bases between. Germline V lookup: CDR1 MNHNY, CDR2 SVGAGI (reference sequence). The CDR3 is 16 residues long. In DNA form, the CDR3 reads TGTGCCAGCAGTTACGGGCGAAGGCAGGATGGCGGGGAGCTGTTTTTT. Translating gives CASSYGRRQDGGELFF.

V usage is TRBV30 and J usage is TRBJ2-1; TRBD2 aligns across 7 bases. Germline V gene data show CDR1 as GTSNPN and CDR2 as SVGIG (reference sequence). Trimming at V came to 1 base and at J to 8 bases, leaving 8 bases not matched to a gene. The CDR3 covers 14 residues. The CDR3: CAWSGLAVKDEQFF. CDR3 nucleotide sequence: TGTGCCTGGAGTGGACTAGCCGTCAAGGATGAGCAGTTCTTC.

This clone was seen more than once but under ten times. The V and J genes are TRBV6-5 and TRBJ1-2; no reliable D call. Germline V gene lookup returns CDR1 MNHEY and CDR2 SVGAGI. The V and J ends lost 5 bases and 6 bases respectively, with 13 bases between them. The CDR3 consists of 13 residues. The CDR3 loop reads CASSPLGQHGYTF. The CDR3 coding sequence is TGTGCCAGCAGTCCTCTGGGCCAGCATGGCTACACCTTC.

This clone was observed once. CDR3 loop: CASSFLPTSGYRTDTQYF. Written as DNA, the CDR3 is TGCGCCAGCAGCTTCCTGCCCACTAGCGGCTACCGCACAGATACGCAGTATTTT. This rearrangement joins TRBV5-1 to TRBJ2-3; 8 bases line up with TRBD2. From germline, CDR1 is SGHRS and CDR2 YFSETQ. V trimming: 2 bases; J trimming: 1 base; junction bases outside the gene matches: 12. This CDR3 has 18 amino acids.

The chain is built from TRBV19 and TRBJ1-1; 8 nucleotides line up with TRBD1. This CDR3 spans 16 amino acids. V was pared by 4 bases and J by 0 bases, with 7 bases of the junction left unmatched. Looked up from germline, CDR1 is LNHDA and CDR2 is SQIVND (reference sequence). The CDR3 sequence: CASSTRQGSLNTEAFF. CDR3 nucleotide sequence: TGTGCCAGTAGTACTAGACAGGGGTCCTTGAACACTGAAGCTTTCTTT.

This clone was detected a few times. CDR3 bases: TGTGCCACCAGCAGAGATCTCAACGGGGGTTGGGAGACCCAGTACTTC. Translating gives CATSRDLNGGWETQYF. The rearrangement uses TRBV15 and TRBJ2-5; D perhaps matches TRBD2 (6 bases). CDR3 size: 16 residues. Trimming cost V 0 bases and J 5 bases, with 16 bases left between them. Germline loops: CDR1 LNHNV, CDR2 YYDKDF (reference sequence).

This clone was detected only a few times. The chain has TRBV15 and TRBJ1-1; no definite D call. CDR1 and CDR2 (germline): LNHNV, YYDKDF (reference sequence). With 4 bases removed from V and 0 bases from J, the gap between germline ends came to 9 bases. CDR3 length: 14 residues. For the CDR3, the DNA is TGTGCCACCAGCAAAGAGTTAATGAACACTGAAGCTTTCTTT. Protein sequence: CATSKELMNTEAFF.

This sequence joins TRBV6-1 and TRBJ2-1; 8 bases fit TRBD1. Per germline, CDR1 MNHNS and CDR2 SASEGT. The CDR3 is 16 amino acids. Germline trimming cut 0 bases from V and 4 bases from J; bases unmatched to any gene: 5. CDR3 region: CASSEAVGQVYNEQFF. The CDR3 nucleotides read TGTGCCAGCAGTGAAGCTGTGGGACAGGTGTACAATGAGCAGTTCTTC.

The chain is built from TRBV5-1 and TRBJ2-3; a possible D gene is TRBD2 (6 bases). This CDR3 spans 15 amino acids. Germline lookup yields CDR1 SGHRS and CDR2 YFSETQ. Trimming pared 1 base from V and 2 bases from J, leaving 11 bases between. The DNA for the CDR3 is TGCGCCAGCAGCTTGTGGGGGGTGGACACAGATACGCAGTATTTT. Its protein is CASSLWGVDTDTQYF.

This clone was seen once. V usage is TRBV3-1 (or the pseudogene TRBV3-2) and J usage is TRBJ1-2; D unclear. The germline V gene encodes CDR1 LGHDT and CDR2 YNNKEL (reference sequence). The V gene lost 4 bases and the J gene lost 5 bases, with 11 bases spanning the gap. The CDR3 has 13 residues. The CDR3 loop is CASSLEAQYGYTF. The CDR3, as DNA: TGTGCCAGCAGCCTAGAGGCCCAATATGGCTACACCTTC.

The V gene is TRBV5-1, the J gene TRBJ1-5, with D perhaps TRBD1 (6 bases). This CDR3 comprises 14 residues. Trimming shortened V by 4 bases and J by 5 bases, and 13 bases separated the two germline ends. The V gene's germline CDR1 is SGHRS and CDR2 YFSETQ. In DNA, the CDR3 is TGCGCCAGCAGCCCGGACAGTAGAGATCAGCCCCAGCATTTT. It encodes CASSPDSRDQPQHF.

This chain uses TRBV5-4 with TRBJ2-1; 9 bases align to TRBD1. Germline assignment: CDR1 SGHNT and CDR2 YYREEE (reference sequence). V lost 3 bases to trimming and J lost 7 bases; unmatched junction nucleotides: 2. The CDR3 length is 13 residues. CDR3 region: CASSWTGENEQFF. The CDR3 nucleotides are TGTGCCAGCAGCTGGACAGGGGAGAATGAGCAGTTCTTC. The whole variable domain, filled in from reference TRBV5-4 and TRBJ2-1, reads ETGVTQSPTHLIKTRGQQVTLRCSSQSGHNTVSWYQQALGQGPQFIFQYYREEENGRGNFPPRFSGLQFPNYSSELNVNALELDDSALYLCASSWTGENEQFFGPGTRLTVL.